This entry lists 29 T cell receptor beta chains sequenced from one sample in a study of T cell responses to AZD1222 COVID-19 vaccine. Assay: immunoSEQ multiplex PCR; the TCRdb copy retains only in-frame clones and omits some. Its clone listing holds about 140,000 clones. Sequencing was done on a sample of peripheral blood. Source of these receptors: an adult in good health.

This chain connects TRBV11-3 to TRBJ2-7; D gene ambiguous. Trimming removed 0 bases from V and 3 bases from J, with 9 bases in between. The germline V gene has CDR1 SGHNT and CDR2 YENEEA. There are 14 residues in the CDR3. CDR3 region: CASSLEGRHYEQYF. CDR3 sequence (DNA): TGTGCCAGCAGCTTAGAGGGCCGTCACTACGAGCAGTACTTC.

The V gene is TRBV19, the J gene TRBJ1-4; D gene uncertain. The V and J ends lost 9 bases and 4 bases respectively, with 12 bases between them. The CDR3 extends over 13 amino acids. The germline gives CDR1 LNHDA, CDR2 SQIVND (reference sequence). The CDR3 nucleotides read TGTGCCAGCAGCCCGGTTGTTAATGAAAAACTGTTTTTT. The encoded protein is CASSPVVNEKLFF.

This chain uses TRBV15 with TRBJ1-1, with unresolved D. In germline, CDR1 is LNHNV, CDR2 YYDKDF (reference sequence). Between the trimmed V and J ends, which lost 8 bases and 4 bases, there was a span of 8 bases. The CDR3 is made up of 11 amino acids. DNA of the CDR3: TGTGCCACCTCGTCCCCCACTGAAGCTTTCTTT. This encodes CATSSPTEAFF.

The CDR3 nucleotides read TGTGCCAGTCATAACAGGGCAAGGGGTCAGCCCCAGCATTTT. It is translated as CASHNRARGQPQHF. The rearrangement uses TRBV28 and TRBJ1-5; a weak D match, TRBD1 (6 bases). Germline lookup yields CDR1 MDHEN and CDR2 SYDVKM. This CDR3 has 14 amino acids. The V and J ends lost 9 bases and 6 bases respectively, with 18 bases between them.

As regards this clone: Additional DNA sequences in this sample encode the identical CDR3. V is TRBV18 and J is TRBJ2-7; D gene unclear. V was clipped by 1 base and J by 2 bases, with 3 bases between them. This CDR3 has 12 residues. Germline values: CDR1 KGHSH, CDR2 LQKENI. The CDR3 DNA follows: TGTGCCAGCTCACCACTCCCCTACGAGCAGTACTTC. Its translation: CASSPLPYEQYF.

The CDR3 region has the DNA TGTGCCTGGAGTGTGAGGCGCGGGGGCTTCCAAGAGACCCAGTACTTC. This translates into CAWSVRRGGFQETQYF. This rearrangement joins TRBV30 to TRBJ2-5; possible D gene TRBD2, 7 bases. In germline, CDR1 is GTSNPN, CDR2 SVGIG (reference sequence). The CDR3 contains 16 residues. V lost 0 bases and J lost 1, with 15 bases in between.

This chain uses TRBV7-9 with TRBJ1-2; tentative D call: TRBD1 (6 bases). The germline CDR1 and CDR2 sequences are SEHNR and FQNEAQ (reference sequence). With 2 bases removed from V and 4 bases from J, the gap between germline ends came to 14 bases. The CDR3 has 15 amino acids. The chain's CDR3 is CASSLSLAGAYGYTF. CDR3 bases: TGTGCCAGCAGCTTAAGCCTGGCAGGGGCCTATGGCTACACCTTC. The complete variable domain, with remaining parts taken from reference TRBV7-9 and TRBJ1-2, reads DTGVSQNPRHKITKRGQNVTFRCDPISEHNRLYWYRQTLGQGPEFLTYFQNEAQLEKSRLLSDRFSAERPKGSFSTLEIQRTEQGDSAMYLCASSLSLAGAYGYTFGSGTRLTVV.

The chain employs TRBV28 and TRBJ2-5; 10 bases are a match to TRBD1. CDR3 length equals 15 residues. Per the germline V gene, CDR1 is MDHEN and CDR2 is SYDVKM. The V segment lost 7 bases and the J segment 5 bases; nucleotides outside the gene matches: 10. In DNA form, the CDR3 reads TGTGCCAGCAATACACTAGGACAGGGGGAGGAGACCCAGTACTTC. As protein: CASNTLGQGEETQYF.

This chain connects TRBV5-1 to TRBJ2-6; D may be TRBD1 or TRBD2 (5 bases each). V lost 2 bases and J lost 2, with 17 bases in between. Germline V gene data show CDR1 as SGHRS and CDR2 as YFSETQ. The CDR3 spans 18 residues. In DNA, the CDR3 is TGCGCCAGCAGCTTACTCCAGGGCTGGGGGACTGGGGCCAACGTCCTGACTTTC. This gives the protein CASSLLQGWGTGANVLTF.

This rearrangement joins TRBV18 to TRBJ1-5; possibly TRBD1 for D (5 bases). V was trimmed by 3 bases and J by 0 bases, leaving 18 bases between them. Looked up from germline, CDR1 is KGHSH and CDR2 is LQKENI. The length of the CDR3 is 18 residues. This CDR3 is CASSPSREGSLSNQPQHF. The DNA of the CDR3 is TGTGCCAGCTCACCCTCGCGAGAGGGGTCCCTTAGCAATCAGCCCCAGCATTTT.

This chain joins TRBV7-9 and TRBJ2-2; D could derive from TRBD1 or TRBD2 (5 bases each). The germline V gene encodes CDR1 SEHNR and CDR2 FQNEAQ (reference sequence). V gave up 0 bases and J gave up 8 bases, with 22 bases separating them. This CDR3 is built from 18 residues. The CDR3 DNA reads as TGTGCCAGCAGCTTAGCGGGGGACGTAAGGATGTTCACAGGGGAGCTGTTTTTT. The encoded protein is CASSLAGDVRMFTGELFF.

The CDR3 spells CASSIQGALHNEQFF. CDR3 DNA sequence: TGTGCCAGTAGTATTCAGGGGGCCCTCCATAATGAGCAGTTCTTC. V is TRBV19 and J is TRBJ2-1, with 8 bases fitting TRBD1. V shed 3 bases, J shed 7 bases, and the junction held 8 bases outside the gene matches. From germline, CDR1 is LNHDA and CDR2 SQIVND (reference sequence). The CDR3 is 15 amino acids.

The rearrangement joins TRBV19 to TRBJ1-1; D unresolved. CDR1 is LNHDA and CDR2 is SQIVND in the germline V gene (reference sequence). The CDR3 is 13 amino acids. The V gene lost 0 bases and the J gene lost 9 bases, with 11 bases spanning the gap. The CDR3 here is CASSIERGEKAFF. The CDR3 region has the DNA TGTGCCAGTAGTATAGAGCGGGGTGAGAAAGCTTTCTTT.

In DNA form, the CDR3 reads TGTGCCAGCAGCGGAGGTTCGTGGGGAAACACCATATATTTT. Translation: CASSGGSWGNTIYF. The V gene is TRBV9, the J gene TRBJ1-3; D uncertain. This CDR3 comprises 14 residues. The germline gives CDR1 SGDLS, CDR2 YYNGEE. Trimming left V 3 bases short and J 4 bases short, with 11 bases between.

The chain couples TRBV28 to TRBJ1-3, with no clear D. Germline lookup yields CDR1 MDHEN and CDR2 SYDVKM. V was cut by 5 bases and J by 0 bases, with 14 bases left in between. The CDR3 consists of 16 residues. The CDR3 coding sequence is TGTGCCAGCAGTCCCACGGCGAAAGGCTCTGGAAACACCATATATTTT. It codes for CASSPTAKGSGNTIYF.

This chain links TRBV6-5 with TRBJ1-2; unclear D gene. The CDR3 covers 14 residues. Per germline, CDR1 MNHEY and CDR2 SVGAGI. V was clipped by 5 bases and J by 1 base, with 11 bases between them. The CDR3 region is CASSKIPSNYGYTF. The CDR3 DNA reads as TGTGCCAGCAGTAAAATCCCTAGTAACTATGGCTACACCTTC.

The CDR3 DNA sequence: TGTGCCAGCAGCCTAAGGGGGCGCCTTCTTGAAGCTTTCTTT. The encoded protein is CASSLRGRLLEAFF. The genes are TRBV7-2 and TRBJ1-1; TRBD1 agrees at 7 bases. J gave up 7 bases and V 5 bases, and 10 bases lay outside the gene matches. Germline lookup yields CDR1 SGHTA and CDR2 FQGNSA. The CDR3 extends over 14 amino acids.

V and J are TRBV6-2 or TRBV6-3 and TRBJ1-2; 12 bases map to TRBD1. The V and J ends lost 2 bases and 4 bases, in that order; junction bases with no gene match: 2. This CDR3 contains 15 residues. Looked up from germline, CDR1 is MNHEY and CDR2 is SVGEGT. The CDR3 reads CASSYRDRGPYGYTF. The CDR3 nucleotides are TGTGCCAGCAGTTACCGGGACAGGGGGCCCTATGGCTACACCTTC.

The CDR3 DNA reads TGTGCCAGCAGCCAAGTTGGAGGAATTTTCACAGATACGCAGTATTTT. Translation: CASSQVGGIFTDTQYF. The chain joins TRBV14 to TRBJ2-3; possibly TRBD2 for D (5 bases). Germline assignment: CDR1 SGHDN and CDR2 FVKESK. Trimming took 1 base from V and 2 from J, leaving 13 bases between them. This CDR3 comprises 16 residues.

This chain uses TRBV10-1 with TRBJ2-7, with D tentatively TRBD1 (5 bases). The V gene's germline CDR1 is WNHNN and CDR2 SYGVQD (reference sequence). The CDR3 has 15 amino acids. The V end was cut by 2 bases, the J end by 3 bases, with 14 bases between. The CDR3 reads CASSEGSAGHYEQYF. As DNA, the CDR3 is TGCGCCAGCAGTGAGGGTTCGGCAGGGCACTACGAGCAGTACTTC.

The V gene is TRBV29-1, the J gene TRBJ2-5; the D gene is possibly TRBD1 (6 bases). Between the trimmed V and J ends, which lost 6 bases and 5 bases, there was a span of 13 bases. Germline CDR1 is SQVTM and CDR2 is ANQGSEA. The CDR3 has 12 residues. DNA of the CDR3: TGCAGCGTCGCAGGGGTCGGGGAGACCCAGTACTTC. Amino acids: CSVAGVGETQYF.

CDR3 loop: CASKFGTGSNQPQHF. The CDR3 DNA is TGTGCCAGCAAATTCGGGACAGGGAGCAATCAGCCCCAGCATTTT. The chain couples TRBV6-5 to TRBJ1-5, with TRBD1 identical over 9 bases. The J segment lost 1 base and the V segment lost 7 bases, leaving 5 bases of the junction unmatched. CDR1 MNHEY and CDR2 SVGAGI come from the germline V gene. The CDR3 loop spans 15 amino acids.

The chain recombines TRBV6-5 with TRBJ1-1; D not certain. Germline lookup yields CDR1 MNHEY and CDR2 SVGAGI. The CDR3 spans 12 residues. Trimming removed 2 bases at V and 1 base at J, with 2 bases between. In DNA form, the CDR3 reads TGTGCCAGCAGTTACCCGAACACTGAAGCTTTCTTT. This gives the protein CASSYPNTEAFF.

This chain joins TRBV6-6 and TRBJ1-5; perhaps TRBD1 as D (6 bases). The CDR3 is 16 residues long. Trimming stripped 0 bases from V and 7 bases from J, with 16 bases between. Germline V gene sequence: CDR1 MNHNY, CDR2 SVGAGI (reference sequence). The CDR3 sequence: CASSYSRGAPGQPQHF. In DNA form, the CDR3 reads TGTGCCAGCAGTTACTCGCGGGGGGCGCCTGGGCAGCCCCAGCATTTT.

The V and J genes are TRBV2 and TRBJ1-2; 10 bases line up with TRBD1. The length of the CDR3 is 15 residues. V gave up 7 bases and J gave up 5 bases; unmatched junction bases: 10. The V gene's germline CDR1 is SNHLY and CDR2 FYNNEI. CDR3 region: CASNGRDRGAYGYTF. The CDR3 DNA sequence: TGTGCCAGCAACGGGCGGGACAGGGGAGCTTATGGCTACACCTTC.

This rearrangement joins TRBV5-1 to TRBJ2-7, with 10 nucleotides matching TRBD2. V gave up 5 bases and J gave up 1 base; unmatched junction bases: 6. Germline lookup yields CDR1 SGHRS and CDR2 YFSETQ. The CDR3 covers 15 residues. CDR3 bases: TGCGCCAGCAGGGCTAGCGGGGGCTTATCCTACGAGCAGTACTTC. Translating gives CASRASGGLSYEQYF.

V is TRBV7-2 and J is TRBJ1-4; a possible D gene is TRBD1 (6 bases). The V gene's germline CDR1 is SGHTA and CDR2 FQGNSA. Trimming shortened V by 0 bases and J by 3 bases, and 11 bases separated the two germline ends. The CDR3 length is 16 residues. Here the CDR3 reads CASSLAIGGPNEKLFF. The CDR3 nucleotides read TGTGCCAGCAGCTTAGCTATAGGGGGACCTAATGAAAAACTGTTTTTT.

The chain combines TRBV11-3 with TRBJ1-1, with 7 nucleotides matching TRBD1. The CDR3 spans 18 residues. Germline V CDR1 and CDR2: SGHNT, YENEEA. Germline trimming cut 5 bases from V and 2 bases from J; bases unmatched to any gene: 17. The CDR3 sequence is CASSPKSKTGTRNTEAFF. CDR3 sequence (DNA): TGTGCCAGCAGCCCTAAAAGCAAGACAGGGACGAGAAACACTGAAGCTTTCTTT.

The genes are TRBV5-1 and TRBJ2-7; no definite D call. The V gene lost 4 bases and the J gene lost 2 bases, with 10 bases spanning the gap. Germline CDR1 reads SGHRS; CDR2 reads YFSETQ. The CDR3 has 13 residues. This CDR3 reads CASSSTPTYEQYF. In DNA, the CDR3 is TGCGCCAGCAGCAGTACACCCACCTACGAGCAGTACTTC.